This TCR beta chain originates from a study of T-cell memory formation after mild COVID-19. Findings and limits, study-wide: Clones that got smaller from day 15 to 85 had even CD4/CD8, while clones growing later tipped toward CD4+. The main location of contracting CD4+ clones was CM and EM, and that of contracting CD8+ clones was EMRA.

Constant-segment primers served in 5'RACE that generated TCR alpha and TCR beta cDNA libraries bearing sample barcodes and UMIs. TCRdb passed the 5' RACE reads through MiXCR, listing each CDR3 protein once. The sample holds hundreds of thousands of distinct CDR3 sequences; 20% are singletons and the top ten take around an eighth. As regards this clonotype: Its antigen is unknown.

What was sequenced was PBMCs or a T cell subset sorted from them (not recorded which). The clonotype originates from an adult woman who had mild COVID-19 (a few samples of this study predate the infection). Cell type and time point are not known.

CDR3 sequence: CASSSGQETYEQYF. In DNA form, the CDR3 reads TGTGCCAGCAGCAGCGGACAGGAAACCTACGAGCAGTACTTC. The V call is TRBV5-6, the J call TRBJ2-7, with 7 bases aligning to TRBD1. J was trimmed by 2 bases and V by 4 bases; bases with no gene match: 6. The CDR3 is 14 residues long. Germline-derived CDR1 and CDR2 are SGHDT and YYEEEE. Together with reference TRBV5-6 and TRBJ2-7, the CDR3 gives the full variable domain: DAGVTQSPTHLIKTRGQQVTLRCSPKSGHDTVSWYQQALGQGPQFIFQYYEEEERQRGNFPDRFSGHQFPNYSSELNVNALLLGDSALYLCASSSGQETYEQYFGPGTRLTVT.